This T cell receptor (beta chain) appears in the sequencing data of a study of CD8+CD57+ T cells in acquired aplastic anemia. This clonotype appeared many times. TCR beta VDJ combinations and CDR3 sequences were profiled from genomic DNA. TCRdb re-called the reads through MiXCR, storing one row per CDR3 protein. Of about 160,000 distinct CDR3 sequences listed, roughly 47% were seen once; the top ten hold 0.85% to 1.3%. Trimming removed 5 bases from V and 8 bases from J, with 15 bases in between. The CDR3 covers 13 residues. This chain connects TRBV12-3 or TRBV12-4 to TRBJ1-2; D remains unclear. The receptor was derived from a human donor in good health. Specimen: sorted CD4+, CD8+, or CD8+CD57+ T cells (not recorded which) from PBMCs. CDR3 region: CASSDGRARGYTF. DNA of the CDR3: TGTGCCAGCAGTGATGGACGGGCTAGAGGCTACACCTTC.